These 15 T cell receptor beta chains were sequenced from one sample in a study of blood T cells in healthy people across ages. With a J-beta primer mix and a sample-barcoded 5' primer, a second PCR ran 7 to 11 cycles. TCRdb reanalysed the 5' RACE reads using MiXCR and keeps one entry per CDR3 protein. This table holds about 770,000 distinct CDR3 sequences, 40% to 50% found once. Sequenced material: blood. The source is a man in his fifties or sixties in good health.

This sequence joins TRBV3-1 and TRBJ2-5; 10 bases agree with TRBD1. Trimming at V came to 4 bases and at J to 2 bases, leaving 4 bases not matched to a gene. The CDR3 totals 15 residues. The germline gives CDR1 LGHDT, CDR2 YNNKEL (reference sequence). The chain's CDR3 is CASSPGDRGQETQYF. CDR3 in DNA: TGTGCCAGCAGCCCCGGGGACAGGGGTCAAGAGACCCAGTACTTC.

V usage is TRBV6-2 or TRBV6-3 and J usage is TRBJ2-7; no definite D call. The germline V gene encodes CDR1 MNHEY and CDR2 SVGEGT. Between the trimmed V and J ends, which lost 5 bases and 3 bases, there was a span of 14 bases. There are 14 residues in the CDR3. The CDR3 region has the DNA TGTGCCAGCAGTGACCAATATGGTAGCTACGAGCAGTACTTC. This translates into CASSDQYGSYEQYF.

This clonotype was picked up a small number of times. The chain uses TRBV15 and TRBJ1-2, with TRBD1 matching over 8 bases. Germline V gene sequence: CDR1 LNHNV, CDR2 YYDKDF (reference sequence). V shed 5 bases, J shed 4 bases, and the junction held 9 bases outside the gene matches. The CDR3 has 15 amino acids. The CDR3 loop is CATSRPGGAGYGYTF. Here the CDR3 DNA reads TGTGCCACCAGCCGCCCAGGGGGCGCAGGCTATGGCTACACCTTC.

CDR3 loop: CSAKAGTDTQYF. The CDR3 DNA is TGCAGTGCTAAAGCTGGCACAGATACGCAGTATTTT. This chain connects TRBV20-1 to TRBJ2-3; D ambiguous. Germline V gene lookup returns CDR1 DFQATT and CDR2 SNEGSKA (reference sequence). V lost 4 bases and J 1 base, leaving 6 bases between the germline ends. The CDR3 spans 12 residues.

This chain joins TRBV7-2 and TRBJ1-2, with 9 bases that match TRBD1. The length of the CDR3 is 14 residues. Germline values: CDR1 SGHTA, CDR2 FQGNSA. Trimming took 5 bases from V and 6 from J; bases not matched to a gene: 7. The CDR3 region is CASSRDRVIHGYTF. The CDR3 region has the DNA TGTGCCAGCAGCCGGGACAGGGTTATCCATGGCTACACCTTC.

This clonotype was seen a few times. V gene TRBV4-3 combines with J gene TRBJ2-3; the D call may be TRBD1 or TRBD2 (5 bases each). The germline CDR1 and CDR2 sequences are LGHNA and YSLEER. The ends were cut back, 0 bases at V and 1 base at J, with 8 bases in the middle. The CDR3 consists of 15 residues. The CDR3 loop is CASSQELGGTDTQYF. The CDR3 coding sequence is TGCGCCAGCAGCCAAGAGCTGGGGGGCACAGATACGCAGTATTTT.

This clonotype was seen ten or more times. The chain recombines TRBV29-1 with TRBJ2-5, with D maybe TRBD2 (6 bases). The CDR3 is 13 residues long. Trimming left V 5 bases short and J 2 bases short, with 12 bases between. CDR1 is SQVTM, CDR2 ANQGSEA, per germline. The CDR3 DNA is TGCAGCGTTTGGAATGGGGGGCAAGAGACCCAGTACTTC. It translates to CSVWNGGQETQYF.

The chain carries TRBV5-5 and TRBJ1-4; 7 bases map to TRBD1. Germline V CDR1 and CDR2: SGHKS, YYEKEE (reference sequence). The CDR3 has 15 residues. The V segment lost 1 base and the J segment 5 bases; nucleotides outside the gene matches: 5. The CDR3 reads CASSLFLQGNEKLFF. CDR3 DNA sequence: TGTGCCAGCAGCTTGTTTCTACAGGGGAATGAAAAACTGTTTTTT.

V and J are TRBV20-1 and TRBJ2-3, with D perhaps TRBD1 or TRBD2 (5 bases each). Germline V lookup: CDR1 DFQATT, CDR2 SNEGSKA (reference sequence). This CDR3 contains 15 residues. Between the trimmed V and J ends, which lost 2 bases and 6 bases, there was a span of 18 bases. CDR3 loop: CSARRAGIGEDTQYF. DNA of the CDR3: TGCAGTGCTAGAAGGGCAGGGATTGGGGAGGATACGCAGTATTTT.

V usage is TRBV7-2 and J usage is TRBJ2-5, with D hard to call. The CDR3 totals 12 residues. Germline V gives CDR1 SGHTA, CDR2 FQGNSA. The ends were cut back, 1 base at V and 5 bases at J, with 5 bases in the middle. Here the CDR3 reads CASSLGYETQYF. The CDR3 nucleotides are TGTGCCAGCAGCTTAGGGTATGAGACCCAGTACTTC.

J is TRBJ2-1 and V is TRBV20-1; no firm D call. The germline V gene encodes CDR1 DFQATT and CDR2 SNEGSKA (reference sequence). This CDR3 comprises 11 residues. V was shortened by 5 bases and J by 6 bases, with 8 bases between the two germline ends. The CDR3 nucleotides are TGCAGTGCTTCCGACCTCAATGAGCAGTTCTTC. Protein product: CSASDLNEQFF.

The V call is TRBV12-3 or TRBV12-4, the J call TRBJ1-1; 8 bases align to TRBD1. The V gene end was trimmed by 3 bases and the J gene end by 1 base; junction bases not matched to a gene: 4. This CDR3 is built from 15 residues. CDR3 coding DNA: TGTGCCAGCAGTTTGGGGGACAGGACGAACACTGAAGCTTTCTTT. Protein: CASSLGDRTNTEAFF.

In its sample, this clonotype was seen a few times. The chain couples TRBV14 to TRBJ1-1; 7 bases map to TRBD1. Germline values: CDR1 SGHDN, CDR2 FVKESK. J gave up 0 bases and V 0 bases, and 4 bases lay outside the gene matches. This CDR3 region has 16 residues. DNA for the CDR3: TGTGCCAGCAGCCAAGATTGGGGACAGCTGAACACTGAAGCTTTCTTT. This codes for CASSQDWGQLNTEAFF.

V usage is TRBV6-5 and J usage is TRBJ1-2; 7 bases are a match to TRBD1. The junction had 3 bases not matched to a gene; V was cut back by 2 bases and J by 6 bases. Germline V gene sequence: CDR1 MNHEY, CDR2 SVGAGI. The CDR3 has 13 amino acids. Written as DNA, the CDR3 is TGTGCCAGCAGTTACGGAGGGGGCGATGGCTACACCTTC. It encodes CASSYGGGDGYTF.

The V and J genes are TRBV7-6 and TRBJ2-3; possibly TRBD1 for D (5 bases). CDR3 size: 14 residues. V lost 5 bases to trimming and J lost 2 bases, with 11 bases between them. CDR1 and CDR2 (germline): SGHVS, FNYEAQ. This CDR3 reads CASSRQSPTDTQYF. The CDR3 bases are TGTGCCAGCAGCCGACAGAGTCCCACAGATACGCAGTATTTT.